Detailed here is one T cell receptor beta chain. Its antigen is unidentified. The CDR3 runs to 13 residues. Germline assignment: CDR1 SGDLS and CDR2 YYNGEE. Trimming removed 4 bases from V and 6 bases from J, with 13 bases in between. Libraries were made from TCR beta cDNA, and they carried unique molecular identifiers. TCRdb recomputed calls from the PCR reads with MiXCR, one row per CDR3 protein. The sample lists fewer than 850,000 distinct CDR3 sequences, 25% to 30% seen once, with under 0.7% in the top ten. This record comes from a study of post-analysis software for immune sequencing data. The study, taken as a whole, reports: When patients were compared with controls, about 5 TRBV segments were more frequent, TRBV5-6, TRBV5-1 and TRBV20-1 among them.

This chain joins TRBV9 and TRBJ1-1; D is unclear. The sequence derives from a girl aged 10-17 years with multiple sclerosis. The sample comprised blood. CDR3 amino acids: CASSLRGRAEAFF. The CDR3 DNA follows: TGTGCCAGCAGCTTAAGAGGGAGGGCTGAAGCTTTCTTT.